This TCR beta chain was found in a study of shared clonotypes between healthy human individuals. Data came from immunoSEQ multiplex PCR; TCRdb stores just in-frame clones and leaves some out. The data contain millions of clones, about 92% of them singletons. The CDR3 totals 18 residues. Trimming removed 3 bases from V and 3 bases from J, with 22 bases in between. The V gene's germline CDR1 is SGDLS and CDR2 YYNGEE. The naive CD8 subset, CD45RO-negative cells positively selected for CCR7, excluded terminally differentiated effector memory CD45RA+ cells. The chain carries TRBV9 and TRBJ2-1; possible D gene TRBD2, 7 bases. The sequence derives from a man younger than 30 in good health. Some clones in this sample may be carry-over from other donors' samples. Sequencing was performed on naive CD8+ T cells from PBMCs. This CDR3 reads CASSAHSEGGGHYNEQFF. The CDR3 nucleotides read TGTGCCAGCAGCGCTCACTCCGAAGGGGGGGGGCACTACAATGAGCAGTTCTTC. Drawing the rest from reference TRBV9 and TRBJ2-1, the complete variable domain is DSGVTQTPKHLITATGQRVTLRCSPRSGDLSVYWYQQSLDQGLQFLIQYYNGEERAKGNILERFSAQQFPDLHSELNLSSLELGDSALYFCASSAHSEGGGHYNEQFFGPGTRLTVL.